This T cell receptor (beta chain) was identified during a study of blood T cell repertoires in COVID-19. Overall study: Acute-phase and convalescent COVID-19 samples originated in the United States, Italy and Spain. PBMCs, B-cell-depleted T cells, or T cells were the source of the cDNA or gDNA that made up the material.

The CDR3 consists of 14 residues. Trimming pared 3 bases from V and 2 bases from J, leaving 9 bases between. Germline-derived CDR1 and CDR2 are LNHDA and SQIVND (reference sequence). Produced via immunoSEQ multiplex PCR; TCRdb's table is partial and in-frame only. This sample has more than 85,000 clones, with around 79% found just once. Sequencing used peripheral blood. This TCR was sampled from an elderly woman with active or convalescent COVID-19. The chain uses TRBV19 and TRBJ2-3; D remains ambiguous. The CDR3: CASSIERTTDTQYF. The DNA for the CDR3 is TGTGCCAGTAGTATTGAGAGAACCACAGATACGCAGTATTTT.